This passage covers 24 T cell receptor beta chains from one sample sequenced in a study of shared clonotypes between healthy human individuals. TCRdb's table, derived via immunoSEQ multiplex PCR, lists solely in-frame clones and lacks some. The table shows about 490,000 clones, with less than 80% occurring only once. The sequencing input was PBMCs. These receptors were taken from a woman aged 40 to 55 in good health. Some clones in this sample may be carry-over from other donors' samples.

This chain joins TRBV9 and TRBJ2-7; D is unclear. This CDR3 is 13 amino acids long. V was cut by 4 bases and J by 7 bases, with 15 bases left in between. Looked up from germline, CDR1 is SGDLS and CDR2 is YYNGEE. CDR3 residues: CASSLTSLTEQYF. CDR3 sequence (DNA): TGTGCCAGCAGCCTTACGTCGCTGACGGAGCAGTACTTC.

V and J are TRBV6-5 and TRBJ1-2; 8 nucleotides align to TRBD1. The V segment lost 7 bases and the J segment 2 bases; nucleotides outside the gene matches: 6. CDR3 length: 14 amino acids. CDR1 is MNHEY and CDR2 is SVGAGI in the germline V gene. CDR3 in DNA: TGTGCCAGCAAGAAGACAGGGGAAAACTATGGCTACACCTTC. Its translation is CASKKTGENYGYTF.

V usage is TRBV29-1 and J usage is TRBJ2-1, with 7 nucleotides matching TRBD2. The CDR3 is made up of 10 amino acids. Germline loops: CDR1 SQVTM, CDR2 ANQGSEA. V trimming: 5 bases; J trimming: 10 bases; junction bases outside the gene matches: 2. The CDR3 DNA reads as TGCAGCGTTCAGCGGGAAGAGCAGTTCTTC. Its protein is CSVQREEQFF.

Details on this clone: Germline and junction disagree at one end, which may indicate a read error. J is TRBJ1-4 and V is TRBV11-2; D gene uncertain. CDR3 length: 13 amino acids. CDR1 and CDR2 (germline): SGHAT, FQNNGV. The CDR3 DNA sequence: TGTGCCGGCAGCCCACAGAGAGGGGAAAAACTGTTTTTT. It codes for CAGSPQRGEKLFF.

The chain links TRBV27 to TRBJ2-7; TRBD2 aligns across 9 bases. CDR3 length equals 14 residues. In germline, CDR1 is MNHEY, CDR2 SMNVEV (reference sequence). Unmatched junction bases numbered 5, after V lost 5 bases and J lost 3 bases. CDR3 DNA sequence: TGTGCCAGCAGTCTAGCGGGAAGAAACTACGAGCAGTACTTC. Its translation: CASSLAGRNYEQYF.

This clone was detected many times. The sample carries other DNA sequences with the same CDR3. CDR3 nucleotides: TGTGCCTGGAGACCCGGTACCGCCCAAGAGACCCAGTACTTC. Amino acid sequence: CAWRPGTAQETQYF. The chain couples TRBV30 to TRBJ2-5, with D unresolved. The CDR3 covers 14 residues. The germline gives CDR1 GTSNPN, CDR2 SVGIG (reference sequence). The V gene lost 3 bases and the J gene lost 1 base, with 12 bases spanning the gap.

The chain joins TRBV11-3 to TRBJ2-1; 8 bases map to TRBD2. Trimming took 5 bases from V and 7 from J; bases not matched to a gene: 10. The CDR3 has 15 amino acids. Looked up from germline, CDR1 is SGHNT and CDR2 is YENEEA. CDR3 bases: TGTGCCAGCAGCCAGGGACTAGTAAGGGGAAATGAGCAGTTCTTC. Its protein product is CASSQGLVRGNEQFF.

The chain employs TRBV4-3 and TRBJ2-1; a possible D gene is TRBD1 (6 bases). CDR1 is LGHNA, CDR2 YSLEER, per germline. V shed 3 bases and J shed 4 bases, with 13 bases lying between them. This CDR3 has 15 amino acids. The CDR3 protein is CASSHRRQEYNEQFF. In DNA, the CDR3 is TGCGCCAGCAGCCATAGACGACAGGAGTACAATGAGCAGTTCTTC.

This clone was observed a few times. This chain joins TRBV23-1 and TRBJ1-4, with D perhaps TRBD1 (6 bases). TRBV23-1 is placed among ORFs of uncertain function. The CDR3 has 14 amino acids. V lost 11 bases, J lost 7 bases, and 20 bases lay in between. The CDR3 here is CAGRGRGSTEKLFF. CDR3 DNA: TGCGCCGGGAGGGGGAGGGGGAGTACTGAAAAACTGTTTTTT.

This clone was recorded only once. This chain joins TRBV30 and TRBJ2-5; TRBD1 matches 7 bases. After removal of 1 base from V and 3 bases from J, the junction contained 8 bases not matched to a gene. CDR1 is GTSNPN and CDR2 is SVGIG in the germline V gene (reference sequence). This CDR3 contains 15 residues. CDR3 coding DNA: TGTGCCTGGAGTGGACAGGGTGGTGGGGAAGAGACCCAGTACTTC. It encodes CAWSGQGGGEETQYF.

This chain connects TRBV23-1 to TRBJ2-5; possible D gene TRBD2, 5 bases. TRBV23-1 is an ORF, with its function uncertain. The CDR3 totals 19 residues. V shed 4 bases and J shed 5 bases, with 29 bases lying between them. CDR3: CASSPRRSPRGLRRETQYF. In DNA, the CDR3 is TGCGCCAGCAGTCCACGACGTTCCCCCCGCGGCCTAAGGAGGGAGACCCAGTACTTC.

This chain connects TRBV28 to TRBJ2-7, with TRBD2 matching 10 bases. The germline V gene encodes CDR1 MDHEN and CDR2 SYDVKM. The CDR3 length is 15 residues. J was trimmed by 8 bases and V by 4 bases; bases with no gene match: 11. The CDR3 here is CASSSLAGGLSQQYF. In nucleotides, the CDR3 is TGTGCCAGCAGTTCCTTAGCGGGAGGCCTCTCCCAGCAGTACTTC.

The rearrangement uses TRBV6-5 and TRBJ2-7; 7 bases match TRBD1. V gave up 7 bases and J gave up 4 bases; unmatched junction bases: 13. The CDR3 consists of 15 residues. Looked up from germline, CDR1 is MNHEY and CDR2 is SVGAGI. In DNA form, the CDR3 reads TGTGCCAGCAAAGTAAACAGGCAGGGGGAATACGAGCAGTACTTC. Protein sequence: CASKVNRQGEYEQYF.

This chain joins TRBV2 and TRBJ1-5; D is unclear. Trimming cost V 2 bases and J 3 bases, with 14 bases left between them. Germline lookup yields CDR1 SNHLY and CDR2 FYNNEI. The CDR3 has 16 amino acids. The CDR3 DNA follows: TGTGCCAGCAGTGAAAGCGGAGGTACGATCAATCAGCCCCAGCATTTT. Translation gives CASSESGGTINQPQHF.

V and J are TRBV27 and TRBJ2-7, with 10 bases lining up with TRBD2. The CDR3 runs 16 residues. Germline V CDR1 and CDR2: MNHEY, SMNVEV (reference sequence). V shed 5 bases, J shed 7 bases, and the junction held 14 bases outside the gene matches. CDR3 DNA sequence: TGTGCCAGCAGTCCACCCCCGCTAGCGGGAGCTAAGGAGCAGTACTTC. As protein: CASSPPPLAGAKEQYF.

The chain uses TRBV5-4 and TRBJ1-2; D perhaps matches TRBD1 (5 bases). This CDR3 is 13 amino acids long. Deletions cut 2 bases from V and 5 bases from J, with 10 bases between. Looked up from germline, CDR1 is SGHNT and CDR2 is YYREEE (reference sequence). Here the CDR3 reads CASSFRGEYGYTF. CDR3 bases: TGTGCCAGCAGCTTTAGGGGAGAGTATGGCTACACCTTC.

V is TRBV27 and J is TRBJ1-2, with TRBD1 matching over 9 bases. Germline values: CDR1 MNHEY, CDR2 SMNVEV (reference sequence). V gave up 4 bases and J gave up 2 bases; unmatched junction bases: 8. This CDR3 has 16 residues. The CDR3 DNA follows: TGTGCCAGCAGTTCCACTTCGACAGGGGGGAACTATGGCTACACCTTC. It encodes CASSSTSTGGNYGYTF.

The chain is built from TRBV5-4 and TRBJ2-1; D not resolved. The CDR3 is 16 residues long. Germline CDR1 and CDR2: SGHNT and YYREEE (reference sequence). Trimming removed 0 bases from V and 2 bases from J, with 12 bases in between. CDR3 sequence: CASSLASSSPYNEQFF. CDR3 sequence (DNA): TGTGCCAGCAGCTTGGCCAGTAGTTCCCCCTACAATGAGCAGTTCTTC.

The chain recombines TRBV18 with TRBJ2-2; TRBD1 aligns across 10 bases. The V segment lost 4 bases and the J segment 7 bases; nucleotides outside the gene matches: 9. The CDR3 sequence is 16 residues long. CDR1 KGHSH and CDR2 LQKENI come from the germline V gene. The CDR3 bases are TGTGCCAGCTCACAGACCGGGACAGGGGACTTCGGGGAGCTGTTTTTT. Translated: CASSQTGTGDFGELFF.

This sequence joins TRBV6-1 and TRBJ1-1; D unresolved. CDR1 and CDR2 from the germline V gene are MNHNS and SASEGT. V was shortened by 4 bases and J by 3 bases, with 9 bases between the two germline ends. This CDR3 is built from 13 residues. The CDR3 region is CASSVGRDTEAFF. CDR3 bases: TGTGCCAGCAGTGTGGGCCGAGACACTGAAGCTTTCTTT.

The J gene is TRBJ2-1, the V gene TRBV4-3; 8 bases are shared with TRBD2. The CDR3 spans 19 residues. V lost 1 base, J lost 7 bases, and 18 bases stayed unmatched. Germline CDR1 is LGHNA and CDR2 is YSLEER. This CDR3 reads CASSQGLASPPTNGNEQFF. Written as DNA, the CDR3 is TGCGCCAGCAGCCAAGGACTAGCGTCTCCTCCTACAAACGGGAATGAGCAGTTCTTC.

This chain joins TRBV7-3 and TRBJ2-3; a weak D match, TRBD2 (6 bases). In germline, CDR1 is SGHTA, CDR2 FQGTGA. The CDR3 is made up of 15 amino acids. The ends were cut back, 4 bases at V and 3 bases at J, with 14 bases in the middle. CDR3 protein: CASSSNGSGTDTQYF. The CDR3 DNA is TGTGCCAGCAGCTCTAATGGAAGCGGGACAGATACGCAGTATTTT.

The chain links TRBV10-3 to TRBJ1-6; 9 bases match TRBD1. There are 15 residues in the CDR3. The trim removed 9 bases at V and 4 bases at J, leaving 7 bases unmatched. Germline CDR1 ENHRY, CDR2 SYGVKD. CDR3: CAISTGTGYNSPLHF. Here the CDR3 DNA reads TGTGCCATAAGTACCGGGACAGGGTATAATTCACCCCTCCACTTT.

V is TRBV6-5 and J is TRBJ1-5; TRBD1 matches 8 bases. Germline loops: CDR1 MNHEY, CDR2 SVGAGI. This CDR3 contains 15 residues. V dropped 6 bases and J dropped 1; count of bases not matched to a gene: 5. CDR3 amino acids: CASSSTGGSNQPQHF. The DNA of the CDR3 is TGTGCCAGCAGCTCCACAGGGGGAAGCAATCAGCCCCAGCATTTT.